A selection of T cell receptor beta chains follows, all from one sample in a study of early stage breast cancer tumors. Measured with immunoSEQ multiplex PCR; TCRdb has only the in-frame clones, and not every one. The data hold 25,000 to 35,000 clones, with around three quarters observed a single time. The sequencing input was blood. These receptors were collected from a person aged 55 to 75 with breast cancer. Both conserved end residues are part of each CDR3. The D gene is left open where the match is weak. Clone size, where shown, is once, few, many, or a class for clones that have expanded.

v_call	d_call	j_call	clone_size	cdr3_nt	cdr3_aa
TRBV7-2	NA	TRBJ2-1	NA	TGTGCCAGCAGCTTAGCGGGAGGCCTCCCCAATGAGCAGTTCTTC	CASSLAGGLPNEQFF
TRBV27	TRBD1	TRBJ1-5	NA	TGTGCCAGCAGTTCCCGGGGCAGGGGGCTTTGGCAGCCCCAGCATTTT	CASSSRGRGLWQPQHF
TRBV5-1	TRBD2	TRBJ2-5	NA	TGCGCCAGCAGCCTCGGGGGGGCAGAGACCCAGTACTTC	CASSLGGAETQYF
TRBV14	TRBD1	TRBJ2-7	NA	TGTGCCAGCAGCCAGAATCCGGGACAGGAGTACTTC	CASSQNPGQEYF
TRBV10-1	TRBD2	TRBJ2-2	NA	TGCGCCAGCAGTGTAGCGGGACTAGCGGGAAACACCGGGGAGCTGTTTTTT	CASSVAGLAGNTGELFF
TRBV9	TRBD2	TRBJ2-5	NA	TGTGCCAGCAGCGACCGAGCGGGAGAGAGGGGGGGTCAAGAGACCCAGTACTTC	CASSDRAGERGGQETQYF
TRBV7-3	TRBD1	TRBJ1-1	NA	TGTGCCAGCAGTTCAGGGGGGTTCACTGAAGCTTTCTTT	CASSSGGFTEAFF
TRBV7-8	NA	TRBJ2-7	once	TGTGCCAGCAGCTTAGCGCCCTCAGGGATCGCCGACGAGCAGTACTTC	CASSLAPSGIADEQYF
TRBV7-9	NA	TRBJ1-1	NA	TGTGCCAGCAGCCGTACCTCAGTGAACACTGAAGCTTTCTTT	CASSRTSVNTEAFF
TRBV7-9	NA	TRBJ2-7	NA	TGTGCCAGCTCTCGGGGCTACGAGCAGTACTTC	CASSRGYEQYF
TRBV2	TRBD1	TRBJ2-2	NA	TGTGCCAGCAGTGATGGGACAGGCCCTACCGGGGAGCTGTTTTTT	CASSDGTGPTGELFF
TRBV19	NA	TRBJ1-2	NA	TGTGCCAGTAGTATAGGGGGACTCCTATATGGCTACACCTTC	CASSIGGLLYGYTF
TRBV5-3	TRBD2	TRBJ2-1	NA	TGTGCCAGAAGCTTATTTAGCGGGAGGGCCCTGAATGAGCAGTTCTTC	CARSLFSGRALNEQFF
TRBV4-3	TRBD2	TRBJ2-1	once	TGCGCCAGCAGCCAAACTCGGGGACTAGCGGGAGGGGAGCAGTTCTTC	CASSQTRGLAGGEQFF
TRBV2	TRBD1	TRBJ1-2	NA	TGTGCCAGCAGCGAGGACAGGGCGTATGGCTACACCTTC	CASSEDRAYGYTF
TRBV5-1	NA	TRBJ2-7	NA	TGCGCCAGCAGCTTGGTTAGAAGACAAGACGAGCAGTACTTC	CASSLVRRQDEQYF
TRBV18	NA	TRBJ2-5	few	TGTGCCAGCTCTCCCCGGTCCCGGGAAGAGACCCAGTACTTC	CASSPRSREETQYF
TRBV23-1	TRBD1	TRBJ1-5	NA	TGCGCCAGCAGTCTTGGTGGAGGGGGCGACTCTAGCAGCAATCAGCCCCAGCATTTT	CASSLGGGGDSSSNQPQHF
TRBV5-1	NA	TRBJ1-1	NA	TGCGCCAGCAGCTCCAGGGGTGGATACACTGAAGCTTTCTTT	CASSSRGGYTEAFF
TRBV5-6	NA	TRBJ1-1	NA	TGTGCCAGCAGCCATACAATGAACACTGAAGCTTTCTTT	CASSHTMNTEAFF
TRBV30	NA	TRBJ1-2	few	TGTGCCTGGAGTGGTTGGGGCCGAGGTCCGGACTATGGCTACACCTTC	CAWSGWGRGPDYGYTF
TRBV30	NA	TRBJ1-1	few	TGTGCCTGGGCCAGTGTGAACACTGAAGCTTTCTTT	CAWASVNTEAFF
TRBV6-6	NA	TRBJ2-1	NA	TGTGCCAGCAGCCCCCCTCGCTCCTACAATGAGCAGTTCTTC	CASSPPRSYNEQFF
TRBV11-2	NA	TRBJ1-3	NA	TGTGCCAGCAGCCTAGTTAGTGGGGCATACTCTGGAAACACCATATATTTT	CASSLVSGAYSGNTIYF
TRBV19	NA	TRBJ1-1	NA	TGTGCCACCGCAACAGGGCCGGCGGCCACTGAAGCTTTCTTT	CATATGPAATEAFF
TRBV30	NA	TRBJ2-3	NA	TGTGCCTGGAGTGTCACATCTACAGCTACGCAGTATTTT	CAWSVTSTATQYF
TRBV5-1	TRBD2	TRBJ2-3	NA	TGCGCCAGCAGCTTCGGGCTAGCGGGGGTTTCTAGCACAGATACGCAGTATTTT	CASSFGLAGVSSTDTQYF
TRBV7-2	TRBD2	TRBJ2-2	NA	TGTGCCAGCAGCTTAGCGCGGACTAGCGGAAACACCGGGGAGCTGTTTTTT	CASSLARTSGNTGELFF
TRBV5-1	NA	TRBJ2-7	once	TGCGCCAGCAGCTTGGATAGCGGTAGCTCCTACGAGCAGTACTTC	CASSLDSGSSYEQYF
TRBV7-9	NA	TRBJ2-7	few	TGTGCCAGCGGCTCTTTGAGGGCTCACGAGCAGTACTTC	CASGSLRAHEQYF
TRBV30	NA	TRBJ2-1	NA	TGTGCCTGGAGGAACAATAGGGGGTTCAGCTCCTACAATGAGCAGTTCTTC	CAWRNNRGFSSYNEQFF
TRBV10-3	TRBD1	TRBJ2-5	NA	TGTGCCATCAGTGAGGGGGGGACAGGGAACCAAGAGACCCAGTACTTC	CAISEGGTGNQETQYF